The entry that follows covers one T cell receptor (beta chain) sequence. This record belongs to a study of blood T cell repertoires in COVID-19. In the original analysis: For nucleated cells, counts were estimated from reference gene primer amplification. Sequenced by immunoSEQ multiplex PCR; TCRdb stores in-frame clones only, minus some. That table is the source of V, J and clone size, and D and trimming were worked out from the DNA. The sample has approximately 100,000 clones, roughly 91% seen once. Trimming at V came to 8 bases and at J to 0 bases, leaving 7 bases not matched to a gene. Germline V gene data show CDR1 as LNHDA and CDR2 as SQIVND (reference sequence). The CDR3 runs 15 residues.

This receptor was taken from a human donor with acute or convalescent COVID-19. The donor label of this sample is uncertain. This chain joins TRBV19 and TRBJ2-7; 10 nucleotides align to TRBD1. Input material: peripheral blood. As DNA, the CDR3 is TGTGCCAGTTCTCCCGGGACAGGGGTCTCCTACGAGCAGTACTTC. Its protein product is CASSPGTGVSYEQYF. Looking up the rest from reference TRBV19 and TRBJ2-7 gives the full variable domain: DGGITQSPKYLFRKEGQNVTLSCEQNLNHDAMYWYRQDPGQGLRLIYYSQIVNDFQKGDIAEGYSVSREKKESFPLTVTSAQKNPTAFYLCASSPGTGVSYEQYFGPGTRLTVT.